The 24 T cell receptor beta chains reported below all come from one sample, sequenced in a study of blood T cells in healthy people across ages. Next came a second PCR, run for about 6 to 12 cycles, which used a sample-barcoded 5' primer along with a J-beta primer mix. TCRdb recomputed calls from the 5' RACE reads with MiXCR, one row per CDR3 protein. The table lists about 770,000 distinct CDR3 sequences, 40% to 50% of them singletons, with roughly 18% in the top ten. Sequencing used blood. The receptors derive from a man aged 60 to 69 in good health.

The CDR3 loop is CASKIFDGGTEAFF. The CDR3 region has the DNA TGTGCCAGCAAAATCTTCGACGGGGGCACTGAAGCTTTCTTT. V is TRBV12-3 or TRBV12-4 and J is TRBJ1-1; a weak D match, TRBD1 (5 bases). Trimming removed 7 bases at V and 4 bases at J, with 16 bases between. The CDR3 totals 14 residues.

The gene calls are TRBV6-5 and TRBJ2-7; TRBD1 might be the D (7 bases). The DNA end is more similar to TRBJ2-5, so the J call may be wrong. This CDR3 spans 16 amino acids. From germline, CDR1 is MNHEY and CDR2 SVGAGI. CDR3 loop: CASSYSGPAGGETQYF. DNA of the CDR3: TGTGCCAGCAGTTACTCGGGGCCAGCAGGGGGGGAGACCCAGTACTTC.

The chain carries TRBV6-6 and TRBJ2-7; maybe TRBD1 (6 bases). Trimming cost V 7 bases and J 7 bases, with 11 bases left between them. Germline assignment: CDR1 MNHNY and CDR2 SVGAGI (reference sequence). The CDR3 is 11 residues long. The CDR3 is CASMGAGEQYF. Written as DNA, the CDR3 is TGTGCCAGCATGGGGGCAGGGGAGCAGTACTTC.

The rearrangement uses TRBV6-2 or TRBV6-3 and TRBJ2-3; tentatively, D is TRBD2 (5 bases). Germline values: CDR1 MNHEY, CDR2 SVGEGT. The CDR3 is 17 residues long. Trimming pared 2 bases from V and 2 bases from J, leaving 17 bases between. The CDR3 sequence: CASSYHHAGLDTDTQYF. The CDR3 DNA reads TGTGCCAGCAGTTACCATCACGCGGGCCTAGACACAGATACGCAGTATTTT.

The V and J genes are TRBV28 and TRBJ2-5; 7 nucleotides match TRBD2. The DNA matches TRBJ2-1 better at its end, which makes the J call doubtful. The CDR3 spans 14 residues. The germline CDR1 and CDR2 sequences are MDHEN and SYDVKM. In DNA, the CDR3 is TGTGCCAGCAGCCCCGGGAGGAGACAAGAGACCCAGTTCTTC. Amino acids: CASSPGRRQETQFF.

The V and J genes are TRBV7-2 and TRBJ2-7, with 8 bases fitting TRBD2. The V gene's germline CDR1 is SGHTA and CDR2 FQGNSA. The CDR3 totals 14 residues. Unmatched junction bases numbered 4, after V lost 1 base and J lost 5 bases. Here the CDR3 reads CASSLGGGMNEQYF. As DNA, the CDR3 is TGTGCCAGCAGCTTAGGCGGGGGGATGAACGAGCAGTACTTC.

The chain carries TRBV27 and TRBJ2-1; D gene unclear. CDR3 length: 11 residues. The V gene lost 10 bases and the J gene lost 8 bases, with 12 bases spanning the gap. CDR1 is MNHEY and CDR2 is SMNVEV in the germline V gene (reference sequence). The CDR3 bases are TGTGCCACGACCCTAGGGTATGAGCAGTTCTTC. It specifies CATTLGYEQFF.

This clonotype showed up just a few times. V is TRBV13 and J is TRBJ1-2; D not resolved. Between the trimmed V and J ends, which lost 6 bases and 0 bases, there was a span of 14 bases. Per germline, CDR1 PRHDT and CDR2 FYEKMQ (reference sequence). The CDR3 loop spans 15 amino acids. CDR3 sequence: CASSPGKLANYGYTF. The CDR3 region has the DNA TGTGCCAGCAGTCCCGGGAAGTTAGCTAACTATGGCTACACCTTC. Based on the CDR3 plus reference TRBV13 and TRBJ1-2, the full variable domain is AAGVIQSPRHLIKEKRETATLKCYPIPRHDTVYWYQQGPGQDPQFLISFYEKMQSDKGSIPDRFSAQQFSDYHSELNMSSLELGDSALYFCASSPGKLANYGYTFGSGTRLTVV.

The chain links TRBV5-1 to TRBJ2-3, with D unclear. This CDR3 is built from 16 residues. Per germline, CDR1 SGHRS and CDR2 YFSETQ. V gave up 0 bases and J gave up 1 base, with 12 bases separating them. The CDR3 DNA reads TGCGCCAGCAGCTTGGGTTCCCGGGTGGGCACAGATACGCAGTATTTT. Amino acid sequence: CASSLGSRVGTDTQYF.

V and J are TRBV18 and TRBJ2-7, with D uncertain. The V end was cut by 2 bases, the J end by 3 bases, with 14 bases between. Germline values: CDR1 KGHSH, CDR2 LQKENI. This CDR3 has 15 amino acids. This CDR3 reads CASSPESVSLYEQYF. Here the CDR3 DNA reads TGTGCCAGCTCACCAGAAAGCGTCAGTCTCTACGAGCAGTACTTC.

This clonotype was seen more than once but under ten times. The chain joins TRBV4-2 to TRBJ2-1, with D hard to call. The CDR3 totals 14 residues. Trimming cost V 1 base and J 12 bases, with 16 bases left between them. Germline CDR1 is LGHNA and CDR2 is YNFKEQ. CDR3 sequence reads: CASSQGVRLELQFF. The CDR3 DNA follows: TGTGCCAGCAGCCAAGGGGTTCGTCTGGAACTGCAGTTCTTC.

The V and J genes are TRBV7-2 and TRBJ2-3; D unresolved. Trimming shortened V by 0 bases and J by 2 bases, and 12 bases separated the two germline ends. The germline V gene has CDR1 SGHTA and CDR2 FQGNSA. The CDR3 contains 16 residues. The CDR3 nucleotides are TGTGCCAGCAGCTTAGCCCCCGGTTGGACCACAGATACGCAGTATTTT. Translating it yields CASSLAPGWTTDTQYF. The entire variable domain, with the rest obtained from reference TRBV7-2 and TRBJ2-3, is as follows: GAGVSQSPSNKVTEKGKDVELRCDPISGHTALYWYRQSLGQGLEFLIYFQGNSAPDKSGLPSDRFSAERTGGSVSTLTIQRTQQEDSAVYLCASSLAPGWTTDTQYFGPGTRLTVL.

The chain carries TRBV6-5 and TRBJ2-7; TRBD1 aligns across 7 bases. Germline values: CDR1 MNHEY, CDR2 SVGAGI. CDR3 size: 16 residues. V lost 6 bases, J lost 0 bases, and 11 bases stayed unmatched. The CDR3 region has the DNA TGTGCCAGCAGCCAGGACAGGCCCCCCCTCTCCTACGAGCAGTACTTC. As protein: CASSQDRPPLSYEQYF.

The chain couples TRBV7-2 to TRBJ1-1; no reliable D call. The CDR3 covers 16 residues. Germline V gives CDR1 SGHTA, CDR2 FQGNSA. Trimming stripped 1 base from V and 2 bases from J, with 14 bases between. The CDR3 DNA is TGTGCCAGCAGCTTAGAGATTAACGGGCTCAACACTGAAGCTTTCTTT. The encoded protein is CASSLEINGLNTEAFF.

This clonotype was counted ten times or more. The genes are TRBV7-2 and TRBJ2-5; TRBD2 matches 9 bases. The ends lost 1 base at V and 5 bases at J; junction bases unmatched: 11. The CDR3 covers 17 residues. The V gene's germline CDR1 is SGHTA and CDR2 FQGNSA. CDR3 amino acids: CASSLGGASGIGETQYF. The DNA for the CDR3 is TGTGCCAGCAGCTTAGGCGGGGCTAGCGGGATAGGGGAGACCCAGTACTTC.

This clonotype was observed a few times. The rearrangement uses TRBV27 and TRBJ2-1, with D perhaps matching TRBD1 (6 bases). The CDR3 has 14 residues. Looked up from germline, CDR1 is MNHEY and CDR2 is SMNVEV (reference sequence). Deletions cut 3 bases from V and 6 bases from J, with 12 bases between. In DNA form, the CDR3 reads TGTGCCAGCAGTTTCCCCGGACAGACCAATGAGCAGTTCTTC. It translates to CASSFPGQTNEQFF.

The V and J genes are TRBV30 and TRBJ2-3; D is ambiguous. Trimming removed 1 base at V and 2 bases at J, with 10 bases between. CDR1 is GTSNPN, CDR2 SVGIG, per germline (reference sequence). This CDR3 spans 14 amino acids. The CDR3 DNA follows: TGTGCCTGGAGTGAGGGTCCTTCCACAGATACGCAGTATTTT. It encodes CAWSEGPSTDTQYF.

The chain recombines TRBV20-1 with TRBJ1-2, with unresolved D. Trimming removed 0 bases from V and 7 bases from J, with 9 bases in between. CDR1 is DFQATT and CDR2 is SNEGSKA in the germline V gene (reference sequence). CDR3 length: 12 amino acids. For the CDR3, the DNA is TGCAGTGCTAGAGATCCCCCGGTTGGCTACACCTTC. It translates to CSARDPPVGYTF.

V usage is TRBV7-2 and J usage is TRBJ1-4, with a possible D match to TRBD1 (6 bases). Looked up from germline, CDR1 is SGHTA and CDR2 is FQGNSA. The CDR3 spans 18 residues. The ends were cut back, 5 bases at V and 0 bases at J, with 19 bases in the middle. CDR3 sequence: CASSPRGPGRTTNEKLFF. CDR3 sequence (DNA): TGTGCCAGCAGCCCCAGGGGACCAGGCCGAACAACTAATGAAAAACTGTTTTTT.

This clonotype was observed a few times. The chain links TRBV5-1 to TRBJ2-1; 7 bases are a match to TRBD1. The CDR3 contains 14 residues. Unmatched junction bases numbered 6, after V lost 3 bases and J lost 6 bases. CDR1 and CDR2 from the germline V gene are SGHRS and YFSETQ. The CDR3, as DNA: TGCGCCAGCAGCTCCACAGGGGACCCCAATGAGCAGTTCTTC. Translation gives CASSSTGDPNEQFF. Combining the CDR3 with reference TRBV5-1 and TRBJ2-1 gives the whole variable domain KAGVTQTPRYLIKTRGQQVTLSCSPISGHRSVSWYQQTPGQGLQFLFEYFSETQRNKGNFPGRFSGRQFSNSRSEMNVSTLELGDSALYLCASSSTGDPNEQFFGPGTRLTVL.

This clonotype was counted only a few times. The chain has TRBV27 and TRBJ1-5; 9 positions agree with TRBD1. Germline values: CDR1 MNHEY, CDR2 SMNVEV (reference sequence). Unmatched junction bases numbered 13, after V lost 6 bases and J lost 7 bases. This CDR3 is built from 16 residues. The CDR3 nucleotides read TGTGCCAGCAGCGAAGGGACCGGACAGGGGACGCAGCCCCAGCATTTT. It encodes CASSEGTGQGTQPQHF.

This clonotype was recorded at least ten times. Written as DNA, the CDR3 is TGCAGTGCTAGAGTGGAGGCTAGCGGGGATTTTTATGAGCAGTTCTTC. Translation gives CSARVEASGDFYEQFF. The chain has TRBV20-1 and TRBJ2-1; TRBD2 matches 9 bases. The CDR3 length is 16 residues. Germline CDR1 DFQATT, CDR2 SNEGSKA (reference sequence). V shed 1 base, J shed 8 bases, and the junction held 12 bases outside the gene matches.

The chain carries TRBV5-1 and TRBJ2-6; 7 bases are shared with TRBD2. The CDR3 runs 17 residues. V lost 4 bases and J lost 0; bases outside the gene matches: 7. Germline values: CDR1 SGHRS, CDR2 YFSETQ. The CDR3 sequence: CASSPGGGNSGANVLTF. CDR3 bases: TGCGCCAGCAGCCCGGGCGGGGGTAACTCTGGGGCCAACGTCCTGACTTTC.

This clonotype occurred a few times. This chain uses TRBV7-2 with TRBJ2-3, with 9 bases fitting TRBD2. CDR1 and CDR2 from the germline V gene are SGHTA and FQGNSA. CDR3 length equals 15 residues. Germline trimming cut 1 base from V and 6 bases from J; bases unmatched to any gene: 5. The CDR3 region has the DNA TGTGCCAGCAGCTTAGTGGGTCTAGCGGGGGATACGCAGTATTTT. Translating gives CASSLVGLAGDTQYF.